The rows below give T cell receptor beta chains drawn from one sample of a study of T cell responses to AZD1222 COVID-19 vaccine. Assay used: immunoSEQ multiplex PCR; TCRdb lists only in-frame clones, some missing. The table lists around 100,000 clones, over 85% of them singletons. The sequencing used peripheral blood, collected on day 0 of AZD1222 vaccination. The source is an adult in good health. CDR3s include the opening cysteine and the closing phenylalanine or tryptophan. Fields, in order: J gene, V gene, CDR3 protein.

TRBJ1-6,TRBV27,CASRKPQGTNSPLHF
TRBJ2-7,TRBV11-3,CASSETSPPYEQYF
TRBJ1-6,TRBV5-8,CASSPRDSPFGSPLHF
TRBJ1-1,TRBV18,CASSPPAGSKSTTEAFF
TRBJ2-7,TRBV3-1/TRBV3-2,CASSQLVAGEVTYEQYF
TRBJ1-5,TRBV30,CAWSAIDSYQPQHF
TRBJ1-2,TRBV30,CAWSRGANYGYTF
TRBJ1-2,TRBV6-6,CASSGTAQAYGYTF
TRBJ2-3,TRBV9,CASSARTGADTQYF
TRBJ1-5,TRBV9,CASSVEGAGQPQHF
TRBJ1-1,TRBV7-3,CASSLESHLRTEAFF
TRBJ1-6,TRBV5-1,CASSRQGGDNSPLHF
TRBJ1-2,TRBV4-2,CASSQARTREYGYIF
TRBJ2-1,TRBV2,CASKRKAGAYNEQFF
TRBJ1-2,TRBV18,CASSPGPVQQGNGYTF
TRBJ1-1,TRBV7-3,CASSSGLLNTEAFF
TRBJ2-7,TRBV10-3,CAISVRQGYEQYF
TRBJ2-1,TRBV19,CASSMRAEAYNEQFF
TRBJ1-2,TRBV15,CATSRDRGDYGYTF
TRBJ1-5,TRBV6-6,CASSYSEVGGSQPQHF
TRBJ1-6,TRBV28,CASRVDRARGSPLHF
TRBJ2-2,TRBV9,CASSRGLWAAEGTGELFF
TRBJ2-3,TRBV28,CASSAITSGLAGRTDTQYF
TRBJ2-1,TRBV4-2,CASSQIHASGRADEQFF
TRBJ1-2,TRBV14,CASSQDLDGTEYGYTF
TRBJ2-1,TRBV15,CATSRGLASSYNEQFF
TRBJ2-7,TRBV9,CASSVGLTYEQYF
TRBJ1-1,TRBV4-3,CASSAKNWDRGSDTEAFF
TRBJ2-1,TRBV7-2,CASSLDSLGLTLANEQFF
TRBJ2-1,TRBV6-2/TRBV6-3,CASSYSGGGFDEQFF
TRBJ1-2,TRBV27,CASSSPGGDGYTF
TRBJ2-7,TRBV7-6,CASSFTDAGYSEQYF
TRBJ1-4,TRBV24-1,CATSEPDSRGEKLFF
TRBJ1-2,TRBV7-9,CASSLDSAWTLDYGYTF
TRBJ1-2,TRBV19,CASSAGSLLGYTF
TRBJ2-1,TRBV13,CASSLLIGGRYNEQFF
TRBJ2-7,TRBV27,CASSRGDYYEQYF
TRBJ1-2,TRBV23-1,CASSQSSGEGFCYGYTF
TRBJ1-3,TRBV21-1,CASRTENRTGNTIYF
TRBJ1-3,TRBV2,CARDGGDSGNTIYF
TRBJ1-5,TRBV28,CASSAPPTPQHF
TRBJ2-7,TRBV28,CASGTSGAAYEQYF
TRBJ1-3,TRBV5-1,CASSLTQGLGNTIYF
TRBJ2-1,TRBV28,CASSLDGTSAFNEQFF
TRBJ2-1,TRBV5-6,CASSYLGMGNEQFF
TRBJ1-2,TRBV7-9,CASSGLNYGYTF